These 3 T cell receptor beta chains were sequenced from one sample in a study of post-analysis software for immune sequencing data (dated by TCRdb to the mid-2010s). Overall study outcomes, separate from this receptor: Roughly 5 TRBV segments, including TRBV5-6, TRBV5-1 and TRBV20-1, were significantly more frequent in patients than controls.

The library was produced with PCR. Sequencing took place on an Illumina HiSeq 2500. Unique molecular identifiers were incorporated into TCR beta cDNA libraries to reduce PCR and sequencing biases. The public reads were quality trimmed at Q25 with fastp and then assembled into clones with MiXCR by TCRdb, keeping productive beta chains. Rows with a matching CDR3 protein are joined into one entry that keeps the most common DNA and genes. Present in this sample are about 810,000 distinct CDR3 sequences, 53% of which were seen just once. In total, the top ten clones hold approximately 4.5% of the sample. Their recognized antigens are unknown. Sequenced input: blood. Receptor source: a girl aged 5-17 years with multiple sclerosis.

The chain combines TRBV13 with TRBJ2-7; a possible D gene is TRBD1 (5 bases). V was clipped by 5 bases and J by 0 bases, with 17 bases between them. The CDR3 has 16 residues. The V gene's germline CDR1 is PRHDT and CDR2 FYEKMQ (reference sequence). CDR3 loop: CASSPPAAGPSYEQYF. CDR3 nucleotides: TGTGCCAGCAGCCCACCAGCAGCAGGGCCCTCCTACGAGCAGTACTTC.

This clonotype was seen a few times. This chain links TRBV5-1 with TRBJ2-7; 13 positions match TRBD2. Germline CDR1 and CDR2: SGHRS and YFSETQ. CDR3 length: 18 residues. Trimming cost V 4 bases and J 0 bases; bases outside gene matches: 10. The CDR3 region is CASSILPGLAGSSYEQYF. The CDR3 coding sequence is TGCGCCAGCAGCATACTGCCGGGACTAGCGGGAAGCTCCTACGAGCAGTACTTC.

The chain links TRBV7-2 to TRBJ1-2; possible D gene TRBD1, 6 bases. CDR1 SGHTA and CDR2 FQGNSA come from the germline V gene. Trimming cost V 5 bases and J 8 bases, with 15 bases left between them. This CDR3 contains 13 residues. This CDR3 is CTSSRWQGFGYTF. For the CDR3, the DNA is TGTACCAGCAGCCGGTGGCAGGGGTTCGGCTACACCTTC.